Listed here are 15 T cell receptor beta chains from one sample, sequenced in a study of blood T cell repertoires in COVID-19. TCRdb keeps only in-frame clones here, not all; method: immunoSEQ multiplex PCR. The data contain about 280,000 clones, around 89% of them seen just once; the ten biggest clones take up about 4.2%. Sequenced: peripheral blood. The receptors derive from a man aged 40-49 years with acute or convalescent COVID-19.

The chain couples TRBV7-3 to TRBJ2-1, with 7 bases matching TRBD1. With 1 base clipped from V and 1 base from J, the junction kept 13 bases outside the gene matches. Germline CDR1 and CDR2: SGHTA and FQGTGA. The CDR3 runs 19 residues. This CDR3 is CASSLRGQSLLRSYNEQFF. The CDR3 DNA reads TGTGCCAGCAGCTTAAGGGGACAGAGCTTACTCAGATCCTACAATGAGCAGTTCTTC.

This rearrangement joins TRBV11-2 to TRBJ1-6, with 7 bases that match TRBD1. J was trimmed by 9 bases and V by 1 base; bases with no gene match: 6. CDR1 is SGHAT, CDR2 FQNNGV, per germline. The CDR3 loop spans 15 amino acids. The CDR3 reads CASSLVGQAISPLHF. In nucleotides, the CDR3 is TGTGCCAGCAGCTTAGTAGGACAGGCGATTTCACCCCTCCACTTT.

The rearrangement links TRBV28 to TRBJ2-7, with D tentatively TRBD2 (5 bases). Germline CDR1 is MDHEN and CDR2 is SYDVKM. Trimming stripped 11 bases from V and 5 bases from J, with 22 bases between. The CDR3 contains 14 residues. The CDR3 loop reads CASCPMAGSDEQYF. In DNA form, the CDR3 reads TGTGCCTCCTGCCCTATGGCGGGCTCTGACGAGCAGTACTTC.

The J gene is TRBJ1-1, the V gene TRBV12-5, with a possible D match to TRBD1 (5 bases). This CDR3 is built from 13 residues. With 3 bases removed from V and 5 bases from J, the gap between germline ends came to 10 bases. CDR1 and CDR2 (germline): LGHNT, FRNRAP. CDR3 in DNA: TGTGCTAGTGGTTTTAGGCAGGGAACTGAAGCTTTCTTT. Protein product: CASGFRQGTEAFF.

The chain has TRBV5-1 and TRBJ1-1; 7 positions agree with TRBD1. Looked up from germline, CDR1 is SGHRS and CDR2 is YFSETQ. After removal of 4 bases from V and 3 bases from J, the junction contained 3 bases not matched to a gene. This CDR3 is 13 amino acids long. The CDR3 DNA reads TGCGCCAGCAGCCTAGACAGGGACACTGAAGCTTTCTTT. Its translation is CASSLDRDTEAFF. The variable domain in full, with the rest retrieved from reference TRBV5-1 and TRBJ1-1, is KAGVTQTPRYLIKTRGQQVTLSCSPISGHRSVSWYQQTPGQGLQFLFEYFSETQRNKGNFPGRFSGRQFSNSRSEMNVSTLELGDSALYLCASSLDRDTEAFFGQGTRLTVV.

This clone appeared a single time. The V call is TRBV30, the J call TRBJ1-2; tentative D call: TRBD1 (6 bases). This CDR3 spans 14 amino acids. V shed 0 bases and J shed 2 bases, with 10 bases lying between them. CDR1 is GTSNPN and CDR2 is SVGIG in the germline V gene (reference sequence). CDR3 in amino acids: CAWSVHRANYGYTF. CDR3 DNA: TGTGCCTGGAGTGTACACAGGGCAAACTATGGCTACACCTTC.

This sequence joins TRBV7-8 and TRBJ1-5; D uncertain. Germline CDR1 is SGHVS and CDR2 is FQNEAQ. Trimming removed 5 bases at V and 4 bases at J, with 9 bases between. The CDR3 loop spans 13 amino acids. The CDR3 is CASSRAGNQPQHF. The CDR3 coding sequence is TGTGCCAGCAGCAGGGCGGGAAATCAGCCCCAGCATTTT. Full variable domain (missing parts from reference TRBV7-8 and TRBJ1-5): GAGVSQSPRYKVAKRGQDVALRCDPISGHVSLFWYQQALGQGPEFLTYFQNEAQLDKSGLPSDRFFAERPEGSVSTLKIQRTQQEDSAVYLCASSRAGNQPQHFGDGTRLSIL.

The chain links TRBV7-2 to TRBJ2-7; 11 nucleotides align to TRBD2. The V gene end was trimmed by 1 base and the J gene end by 2 bases; junction bases not matched to a gene: 1. Germline loops: CDR1 SGHTA, CDR2 FQGNSA. This CDR3 spans 15 amino acids. The CDR3 loop reads CASSLVAGGAYEQYF. The CDR3 DNA is TGTGCCAGCAGCTTAGTAGCGGGGGGGGCCTACGAGCAGTACTTC.

This chain connects TRBV7-9 to TRBJ2-7; 7 positions match TRBD1. V shed 5 bases and J 1 base; nucleotides not matched to a gene: 11. This CDR3 has 16 residues. Germline V CDR1 and CDR2: SEHNR, FQNEAQ (reference sequence). DNA of the CDR3: TGTGCCAGCAGCACAACAACAGGGGATAGGTCCTACGAGCAGTACTTC. Its protein product is CASSTTTGDRSYEQYF.

V usage is TRBV24-1 and J usage is TRBJ1-1, with TRBD1 matching 9 bases. Germline loops: CDR1 KGHDR, CDR2 SFDVKD. V shed 7 bases, J shed 5 bases, and the junction held 4 bases outside the gene matches. The length of the CDR3 is 13 residues. Here the CDR3 reads CATRQGASTEAFF. The CDR3 region has the DNA TGTGCCACCAGACAGGGGGCGAGTACTGAAGCTTTCTTT.

This rearrangement joins TRBV9 to TRBJ2-1; TRBD2 matches 10 bases. This CDR3 has 15 residues. Germline lookup yields CDR1 SGDLS and CDR2 YYNGEE. V lost 2 bases to trimming and J lost 2 bases; unmatched junction nucleotides: 1. As DNA, the CDR3 is TGTGCCAGCAGCGTTAGCGGGGGGCCCTACAATGAGCAGTTCTTC. Its translation is CASSVSGGPYNEQFF.

DNA of the CDR3: TGTGCCAGCAGCCAAGATCAGGGCAGGAACACTGAAGCTTTCTTT. Translation gives CASSQDQGRNTEAFF. The V gene is TRBV4-2, the J gene TRBJ1-1, with D possibly being TRBD1 (5 bases). Germline V gene data show CDR1 as LGHNA and CDR2 as YNFKEQ. V lost 0 bases to trimming and J lost 1 base, with 9 bases between them. There are 15 residues in the CDR3.

The chain links TRBV18 to TRBJ1-1; 8 bases are shared with TRBD1. With 5 bases clipped from V and 5 bases from J, the junction kept 10 bases outside the gene matches. From germline, CDR1 is KGHSH and CDR2 LQKENI. The CDR3 is 15 residues long. In DNA, the CDR3 is TGTGCCAGCTCAGGGGCAGGGGGCGCGAGTACTGAAGCTTTCTTT. This codes for CASSGAGGASTEAFF. The variable domain in full, completed from reference TRBV18 and TRBJ1-1, reads NAGVMQNPRHLVRRRGQEARLRCSPMKGHSHVYWYRQLPEEGLKFMVYLQKENIIDESGMPKERFSAEFPKEGPSILRIQQVVRGDSAAYFCASSGAGGASTEAFFGQGTRLTVV.

The rearrangement joins TRBV29-1 to TRBJ1-1; D is undetermined. The CDR3 has 13 residues. V was cut by 3 bases and J by 1 base, with 9 bases left in between. Germline V lookup: CDR1 SQVTM, CDR2 ANQGSEA. The CDR3 is CSVESGRNTEAFF. DNA of the CDR3: TGCAGCGTTGAGTCGGGGAGGAACACTGAAGCTTTCTTT.

The chain is built from TRBV3-1 (or the pseudogene TRBV3-2) and TRBJ1-2; D remains ambiguous. Trimming removed 0 bases at V and 4 bases at J, with 15 bases between. From germline, CDR1 is LGHDT and CDR2 YNNKEL (reference sequence). This CDR3 region has 16 residues. The CDR3: CASSQDLSRTSYGYTF. CDR3 nucleotide sequence: TGTGCCAGCAGCCAAGATCTATCACGGACTAGCTATGGCTACACCTTC.